This TCR beta chain was obtained from a study of blood T cells in healthy people across ages. Turning to the study itself: Every two T cells gave about one barcoded beta molecule via template switching. Whole-study findings and limits: Relative to aged donors, long-lived donors carried more naive CD4+ cells and displayed higher diversity.

The second PCR ran about 6 to 12 cycles with a sample-barcoded 5' primer and J-beta primers. TCRdb independently ran MiXCR on the 5' RACE reads; one entry per CDR3 protein. The data hold about 620,000 distinct CDR3 sequences, with over 20% observed a single time. As concerns this clonotype: Its antigen is unidentified. Germline is not matched at one junction end, which may reflect a read error.

The clonotype was recovered from a man aged 65 to 79 in good health. The material sequenced was blood.

CDR3 nucleotides: TGCGCCGGCAGCTTGGGTGCAGGGACCTACAATGAGCAGTTCTTC. This translates into CAGSLGAGTYNEQFF. This sequence joins TRBV5-1 and TRBJ2-5, with D possibly matching TRBD1 (5 bases). The J call may be mistaken, given a closer DNA end match to TRBJ2-1. The CDR3 is made up of 15 amino acids. Germline CDR1 SGHRS, CDR2 YFSETQ.